This entry lists 8 T cell receptor beta chains sequenced from one sample in a study of T-cell reconstitution after alpha-beta-depleted transplantation in children. For TCRbeta, the library was prepared with unique molecular identifiers. A single record per CDR3 protein comes from TCRdb applying MiXCR to the PCR reads. The sample has roughly 400,000 distinct CDR3 sequences, roughly 43% seen once; the top ten hold around a quarter. The input for sequencing was PBMCs, taken before TCRalphabeta/CD19-depleted stem cell transplant. The receptor set was obtained from a girl aged 2-10 years with aplastic anemia, due to receive a stem cell transplant.

The V gene is TRBV11-2, the J gene TRBJ2-3; D gene uncertain. Germline assignment: CDR1 SGHAT and CDR2 FQNNGV. CDR3 length equals 15 residues. V gave up 1 base and J gave up 6 bases, with 14 bases separating them. The CDR3 loop is CASSLGDSRSDTQYF. As DNA, the CDR3 is TGTGCCAGCAGCTTAGGGGATTCCAGATCGGATACGCAGTATTTT.

V is TRBV29-1 and J is TRBJ2-3; 15 nucleotides align to TRBD2. V gave up 8 bases and J gave up 1 base; unmatched junction bases: 10. CDR1 SQVTM and CDR2 ANQGSEA come from the germline V gene. The CDR3 sequence is 17 residues long. The CDR3 loop reads CSILGLAGGRGTDTQYF. The CDR3 DNA sequence: TGCAGCATACTGGGACTAGCGGGAGGAAGGGGCACAGATACGCAGTATTTT.

The chain carries TRBV28 and TRBJ1-1; D possibly corresponds to TRBD1 (5 bases). V lost 3 bases to trimming and J lost 1 base, with 12 bases between them. The CDR3 extends over 15 amino acids. Germline-derived CDR1 and CDR2 are MDHEN and SYDVKM. The CDR3 spells CASSLRTRGNTEAFF. The CDR3, as DNA: TGTGCCAGCAGTTTGAGGACAAGGGGGAACACTGAAGCTTTCTTT.

This clonotype was seen only a few times. The CDR3 nucleotides are TGCGCCAGCAGCCCGAGCACCGATTACAATGAGCAGTTCTTC. Translated, it gives CASSPSTDYNEQFF. This rearrangement joins TRBV5-1 to TRBJ2-1; D is ambiguous. The V gene lost 4 bases and the J gene lost 4 bases, with 12 bases spanning the gap. The CDR3 extends over 14 amino acids. Germline CDR1 is SGHRS and CDR2 is YFSETQ. Full variable domain (missing parts from reference TRBV5-1 and TRBJ2-1): KAGVTQTPRYLIKTRGQQVTLSCSPISGHRSVSWYQQTPGQGLQFLFEYFSETQRNKGNFPGRFSGRQFSNSRSEMNVSTLELGDSALYLCASSPSTDYNEQFFGPGTRLTVL.

The sample holds many counts of this clonotype. The gene calls are TRBV5-1 and TRBJ2-7; D call uncertain. The CDR3 totals 13 residues. Germline loops: CDR1 SGHRS, CDR2 YFSETQ. Trimming removed 1 base from V and 1 base from J, with 6 bases in between. The CDR3 loop reads CASSLRSSYEQYF. The CDR3, as DNA: TGCGCCAGCAGCTTGCGTTCTTCCTACGAGCAGTACTTC.

The sample holds many counts of this clonotype. The V gene is TRBV20-1, the J gene TRBJ2-3; 7 bases agree with TRBD2. The CDR3 is 15 residues long. Germline loops: CDR1 DFQATT, CDR2 SNEGSKA (reference sequence). V lost 3 bases, J lost 6 bases, and 12 bases stayed unmatched. CDR3 protein: CSASPSGGSWDTQYF. The CDR3 DNA reads as TGCAGTGCTAGTCCCTCGGGCGGGAGTTGGGATACGCAGTATTTT.

At least ten counts were recorded for this clonotype. This chain connects TRBV5-1 to TRBJ2-3; TRBD1 might be the D (5 bases). V was shortened by 3 bases and J by 6 bases, with 11 bases between the two germline ends. The germline CDR1 and CDR2 sequences are SGHRS and YFSETQ. CDR3 length equals 13 residues. CDR3 loop: CASSSDTLDTQYF. The CDR3 DNA follows: TGCGCCAGCAGCTCGGACACCTTGGATACGCAGTATTTT.

J is TRBJ1-5 and V is TRBV7-2; D is unresolved. With 5 bases removed from V and 3 bases from J, the gap between germline ends came to 8 bases. The CDR3 loop spans 13 amino acids. Germline V gene sequence: CDR1 SGHTA, CDR2 FQGNSA. The CDR3 region is CASSPWVNQPQHF. The DNA for the CDR3 is TGTGCCAGCAGCCCCTGGGTCAATCAGCCCCAGCATTTT. Combining the CDR3 with reference TRBV7-2 and TRBJ1-5 gives the whole variable domain GAGVSQSPSNKVTEKGKDVELRCDPISGHTALYWYRQSLGQGLEFLIYFQGNSAPDKSGLPSDRFSAERTGGSVSTLTIQRTQQEDSAVYLCASSPWVNQPQHFGDGTRLSIL.